This T cell receptor beta chain was sequenced in a study of T cell responses to AZD1222 COVID-19 vaccine. This CDR3 comprises 14 residues. The germline V and J ends were trimmed by 6 bases and 5 bases, with 19 bases remaining between them. Germline V gene lookup returns CDR1 SQVTM and CDR2 ANQGSEA. Profiled with immunoSEQ multiplex PCR; TCRdb holds only in-frame clones, not every one. The sample has about 85,000 clones, 85% seen once. The receptor was derived from an adult who received the AZD1222 COVID-19 vaccine. Here the sequenced sample was peripheral blood, taken 28 days after the second AZD1222 dose. V gene TRBV29-1 combines with J gene TRBJ1-1; D may be TRBD1 (5 bases). CDR3 bases: TGCAGCGTCGCCCGGGACCGGAGAGGGACTGAAGCTTTCTTT. Translating it yields CSVARDRRGTEAFF. The full variable domain, rest sourced from reference TRBV29-1 and TRBJ1-1, is SAVISQKPSRDICQRGTSLTIQCQVDSQVTMMFWYRQQPGQSLTLIATANQGSEATYESGFVIDKFPISRPNLTFSTLTVSNMSPEDSSIYLCSVARDRRGTEAFFGQGTRLTVV.